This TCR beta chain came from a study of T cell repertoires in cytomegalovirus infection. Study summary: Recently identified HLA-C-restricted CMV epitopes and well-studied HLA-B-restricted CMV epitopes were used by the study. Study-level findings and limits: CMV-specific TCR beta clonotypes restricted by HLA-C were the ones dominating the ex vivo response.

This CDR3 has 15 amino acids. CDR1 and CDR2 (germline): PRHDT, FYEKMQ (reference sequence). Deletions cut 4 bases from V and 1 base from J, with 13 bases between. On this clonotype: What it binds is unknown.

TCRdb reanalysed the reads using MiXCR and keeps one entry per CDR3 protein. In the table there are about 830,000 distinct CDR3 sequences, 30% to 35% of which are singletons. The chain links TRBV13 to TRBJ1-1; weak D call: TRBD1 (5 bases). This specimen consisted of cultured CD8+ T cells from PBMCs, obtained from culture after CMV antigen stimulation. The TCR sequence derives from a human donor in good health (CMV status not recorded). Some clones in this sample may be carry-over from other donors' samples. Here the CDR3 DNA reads TGTGCCAGCAGCTCCCCGACAGAAACGAACACTGAAGCTTTCTTT. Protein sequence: CASSSPTETNTEAFF.